The 10 T cell receptor beta chains reported below all come from one sample, sequenced in a study of T cells after yellow fever vaccination. Using its own MiXCR run on the 5' RACE reads, TCRdb lists one record per CDR3 protein. The top ten hold about 2.7% of the sample, which has roughly 180,000 distinct CDR3 sequences, approximately 6.2% seen once. The sequencing used CD4+ T cells sorted from PBMCs, collected on the day of the first yellow fever vaccination. These receptors all come from a man aged 18 to 30 who received the YFV17D yellow fever vaccine.

This chain joins TRBV20-1 and TRBJ1-5; the D is unclear. V lost 0 bases to trimming and J lost 7 bases, with 16 bases between them. Germline V gives CDR1 DFQATT, CDR2 SNEGSKA (reference sequence). This CDR3 comprises 15 residues. This CDR3 is CSARDPSWGNQPQHF. The CDR3 nucleotides read TGCAGTGCTAGAGATCCTTCATGGGGTAACCAGCCCCAGCATTTT.

Many counts were recorded for this clonotype. V is TRBV18 and J is TRBJ2-5; a weak D match, TRBD1 (6 bases). The CDR3 is 14 residues long. Trimming pared 1 base from V and 3 bases from J, leaving 9 bases between. Germline CDR1 KGHSH, CDR2 LQKENI. CDR3 nucleotides: TGTGCCAGCTCACCACTGACAGGAGAAGAGACCCAGTACTTC. This gives the protein CASSPLTGEETQYF.

This clonotype was found many times. CDR3 sequence reads: CASSLARGDVTDTQYF. The CDR3 nucleotides are TGTGCCAGCAGCTTAGCACGGGGGGATGTCACAGATACGCAGTATTTT. V is TRBV7-2 and J is TRBJ2-3, with 7 nucleotides matching TRBD2. Germline V gene data show CDR1 as SGHTA and CDR2 as FQGNSA. CDR3 length equals 16 residues. After removal of 0 bases from V and 2 bases from J, the junction contained 5 bases not matched to a gene.

In its sample, this clonotype was seen many times. This sequence joins TRBV12-3 or TRBV12-4 and TRBJ2-7; no definite D call. V was shortened by 1 base and J by 6 bases, with 7 bases between the two germline ends. The CDR3 has 12 amino acids. CDR3 nucleotide sequence: TGTGCCAGCAGTTTAGGCGGTTCCGAGCAGTACTTC. Its translation is CASSLGGSEQYF.

The table lists this clonotype with many counts. The V gene is TRBV15, the J gene TRBJ2-1; no firm D call. The CDR3 spans 12 residues. V shed 0 bases and J shed 13 bases, with 10 bases lying between them. Germline assignment: CDR1 LNHNV and CDR2 YYDKDF (reference sequence). In nucleotides, the CDR3 is TGTGCCACCAGCAGAGATGTGGCAGCACAGTTCTTC. This translates into CATSRDVAAQFF.

This clonotype has ten or more counts. The chain couples TRBV7-9 to TRBJ1-5; tentatively, D is TRBD1 (5 bases). CDR3 length: 13 amino acids. CDR1 and CDR2 (germline): SEHNR, FQNEAQ (reference sequence). V was cut by 5 bases and J by 4 bases, with 9 bases left in between. Here the CDR3 reads CASSPRGNQPQHF. The DNA of the CDR3 is TGTGCCAGCAGCCCACGGGGGAATCAGCCCCAGCATTTT.

There are many counts of this clonotype. This sequence joins TRBV24-1 and TRBJ2-5; TRBD1 aligns across 7 bases. Germline values: CDR1 KGHDR, CDR2 SFDVKD. There are 15 residues in the CDR3. V lost 0 bases to trimming and J lost 3 bases; unmatched junction nucleotides: 3. The CDR3 protein is CATSDLRGQKETQYF. The CDR3 nucleotides are TGTGCCACCAGTGATTTGCGGGGACAGAAAGAGACCCAGTACTTC.

V and J are TRBV4-2 and TRBJ2-2, with TRBD2 identical over 8 bases. V dropped 0 bases and J dropped 4; count of bases not matched to a gene: 7. The CDR3 loop spans 17 amino acids. The germline CDR1 and CDR2 sequences are LGHNA and YNFKEQ. This chain's CDR3 is CASSQDKARGATGELFF. DNA for the CDR3: TGTGCCAGCAGCCAAGATAAGGCGCGGGGGGCCACCGGGGAGCTGTTTTTT.

V usage is TRBV4-1 and J usage is TRBJ2-3; D not certain. CDR3 length equals 14 residues. V was pared by 4 bases and J by 2 bases, with 10 bases between. The germline gives CDR1 MGHRA, CDR2 YSYEKL. CDR3 nucleotide sequence: TGCGCCAGCAGCCTAAGTAGCCCCACAGATACGCAGTATTTT. Amino acids: CASSLSSPTDTQYF.

This clonotype was detected ten times or more. V and J are TRBV18 and TRBJ1-4; D is possibly TRBD1 (5 bases). The germline gives CDR1 KGHSH, CDR2 LQKENI. The CDR3 consists of 13 residues. V lost 3 bases to trimming and J lost 6 bases, with 8 bases between them. CDR3 region: CASSPQGHEKLFF. CDR3 in DNA: TGTGCCAGCTCACCCCAGGGTCATGAAAAACTGTTTTTT. Filled out from reference TRBV18 and TRBJ1-4, the complete variable domain reads NAGVMQNPRHLVRRRGQEARLRCSPMKGHSHVYWYRQLPEEGLKFMVYLQKENIIDESGMPKERFSAEFPKEGPSILRIQQVVRGDSAAYFCASSPQGHEKLFFGSGTQLSVL.